These 2 T cell receptor beta chains share one sample of origin, sequenced in a study of T cells in localized non-small cell lung cancer (dated by TCRdb to the early 2020s). The library came from the immunoSEQ multiplex PCR assay. TCRdb's version of the immuneACCESS table is confined to in-frame rearrangements and falls short of the full clone set. An unresolved V gene accounts for under half of the shortfall where checked; the remainder is of unknown origin. This sample has some 130,000 clones in its table, and about 90% of those were observed once. The ten largest clones take up 1.7% of the sample. Sample: peripheral blood, taken before any cancer treatment. These receptors were collected from an older female donor with stage I lung adenocarcinoma.

In this sample, this clone turned up once. V usage is TRBV27 and J usage is TRBJ2-1; no firm D call. Looked up from germline, CDR1 is MNHEY and CDR2 is SMNVEV (reference sequence). This CDR3 has 13 residues. V was shortened by 6 bases and J by 5 bases, with 11 bases between the two germline ends. CDR3 coding DNA: TGTGCCAGCAGCCGTACCCCTCACAATGAGCAGTTCTTC. Encoded protein: CASSRTPHNEQFF.

The chain uses TRBV6-5 and TRBJ2-1; either TRBD1 or TRBD2 may fit D (5 bases each). The CDR3 extends over 15 amino acids. Germline assignment: CDR1 MNHEY and CDR2 SVGAGI. The V end lost 0 bases, the J end lost 2 bases, and 8 bases lay between the germline ends. The CDR3 region has the DNA TGTGCCAGCAGTTACTCAAGGGGAGCCTACAATGAGCAGTTCTTC. Its translation is CASSYSRGAYNEQFF.